Following are 31 T cell receptor beta chains from one sample sequenced in a study of follicular helper T cells after annual influenza vaccination. Time point denoted: 2014-2015 season, pre-vaccination. Sequenced by immunoSEQ multiplex PCR; TCRdb stores in-frame clones only, minus some. Of approximately 25,000 clones detected, approximately 80% appear once; the ten largest clones hold 1% to 1.5%. The sample in question was CXCR5+ CD38- circulating T follicular helper cells from blood, obtained on the day of influenza vaccination. Subset here: circulating Tfh, non-naive CD4+CXCR5+PD-1+ (ICOS+CD38+ or ICOS-CD38-). These TCRs come from an adult who received the influenza vaccine.

This clone was detected once. This chain joins TRBV6-5 and TRBJ1-1; the D is unclear. Trimming removed 5 bases from V and 1 base from J, with 8 bases in between. The CDR3 spans 13 residues. Germline CDR1 MNHEY, CDR2 SVGAGI. The CDR3 nucleotides are TGTGCCAGCAGTGCTATTAGGAACACTGAAGCTTTCTTT. The encoded protein is CASSAIRNTEAFF.

The chain has TRBV5-4 and TRBJ2-5, with a possible D match to TRBD2 (7 bases). The CDR3 covers 14 residues. From germline, CDR1 is SGHNT and CDR2 YYREEE (reference sequence). Trimming took off 4 bases at V and 7 bases at J, with 17 bases between the two ends. This CDR3 reads CASSLGGQSVTQYF. The CDR3 bases are TGTGCCAGCAGCCTGGGGGGGCAGAGTGTGACCCAGTACTTC. Complete variable domain (other parts from reference TRBV5-4 and TRBJ2-5): ETGVTQSPTHLIKTRGQQVTLRCSSQSGHNTVSWYQQALGQGPQFIFQYYREEENGRGNFPPRFSGLQFPNYSSELNVNALELDDSALYLCASSLGGQSVTQYFGPGTRLLVL.

J is TRBJ1-1 and V is TRBV15; D remains unclear. Germline lookup yields CDR1 LNHNV and CDR2 YYDKDF (reference sequence). The CDR3 is 13 residues long. Trimming cost V 6 bases and J 3 bases, with 11 bases left between them. CDR3 in amino acids: CATSSRRDTEAFF. The CDR3 nucleotides read TGTGCCACCAGTTCCCGCCGGGACACTGAAGCTTTCTTT.

CDR3 sequence reads: CASRRGGRGNTIYF. CDR3 DNA: TGTGCCAGCAGGAGGGGAGGGAGAGGAAACACCATATATTTT. V gene TRBV2 combines with J gene TRBJ1-3; D might be TRBD1 (5 bases). The CDR3 contains 14 residues. Germline CDR1 and CDR2: SNHLY and FYNNEI. With 6 bases removed from V and 4 bases from J, the gap between germline ends came to 13 bases.

This chain links TRBV4-1 with TRBJ2-5, with 8 positions matching TRBD2. This CDR3 has 15 residues. CDR1 is MGHRA, CDR2 YSYEKL, per germline. The ends lost 1 base at V and 4 bases at J; junction bases unmatched: 5. The CDR3 DNA reads as TGCGCCAGCAGCCAAGGGCTCGGGGGGGGAGAGACCCAGTACTTC. It codes for CASSQGLGGGETQYF.

V and J are TRBV4-1 and TRBJ2-1; 12 bases are shared with TRBD2. The germline V gene has CDR1 MGHRA and CDR2 YSYEKL. CDR3 size: 17 residues. After removal of 1 base from V and 7 bases from J, the junction contained 8 bases not matched to a gene. Written as DNA, the CDR3 is TGCGCCAGCAGCCAAGTTAGGACCGGGACTAGCGGGAATGAGCAGTTCTTC. Translation: CASSQVRTGTSGNEQFF.

The chain uses TRBV5-8 and TRBJ2-7, with D possibly TRBD1 on 6 matching bases. CDR1 and CDR2 (germline): SGHTS, YDEGEE. Trimming cost V 0 bases and J 3 bases, with 19 bases left between them. CDR3 length: 17 amino acids. CDR3 nucleotides: TGTGCCAGCAGCTTGGGATTTTGGGTGGGACAAAGCTACGAGCAGTACTTC. This translates into CASSLGFWVGQSYEQYF.

This chain uses TRBV6-1 with TRBJ2-3; 11 bases map to TRBD1. The CDR3 runs to 19 residues. The J segment lost 7 bases and the V segment lost 2 bases, leaving 17 bases of the junction unmatched. Per the germline V gene, CDR1 is MNHNS and CDR2 is SASEGT. CDR3 in amino acids: CASSERGSSDRGRPHTQYF. In DNA, the CDR3 is TGTGCCAGCAGTGAAAGGGGGAGTTCGGACAGGGGGCGTCCGCATACGCAGTATTTT.

The chain employs TRBV18 and TRBJ2-7; 14 bases line up with TRBD2. Per germline, CDR1 KGHSH and CDR2 LQKENI. This CDR3 is 14 amino acids long. V was clipped by 3 bases and J by 5 bases; unmatched bases: 0. Here the CDR3 reads CASSPGLAGDEQYF. CDR3 nucleotide sequence: TGTGCCAGCTCACCGGGACTAGCGGGAGACGAGCAGTACTTC.

This clone appeared a few times. The chain employs TRBV6-7 and TRBJ1-4; D perhaps matches TRBD1 (5 bases). TRBV6-7 is an ORF, with its function uncertain. The CDR3 length is 14 residues. V lost 0 bases, J lost 8 bases, and 10 bases lay in between. The CDR3 DNA reads TGTGCCAGCAGTTACTCCCAGGGTGGGGAAAAACTGTTTTTT. Translation: CASSYSQGGEKLFF.

There are a few counts of this clone. The genes are TRBV6-1 and TRBJ1-2; TRBD1 aligns across 7 bases. Germline loops: CDR1 MNHNS, CDR2 SASEGT. This CDR3 comprises 13 residues. V was pared by 5 bases and J by 6 bases, with 6 bases of the junction left unmatched. CDR3 loop: CASSRDRVHGYTF. CDR3 DNA sequence: TGTGCCAGCAGTCGCGACAGGGTCCATGGCTACACCTTC.

This clone has only a few counts. The chain employs TRBV18 and TRBJ2-7; D is perhaps TRBD2 (5 bases). Germline V lookup: CDR1 KGHSH, CDR2 LQKENI. Trimming took off 5 bases at V and 7 bases at J, with 9 bases between the two ends. The CDR3 runs to 11 residues. The CDR3, as DNA: TGTGCCAGCTCATTCCAGCGGGAGCAGTACTTC. Translating it yields CASSFQREQYF.

Only one count was recorded for this clone. V and J are TRBV4-2 and TRBJ2-2, with 7 bases lining up with TRBD1. CDR3 length equals 16 residues. The germline V gene has CDR1 LGHNA and CDR2 YNFKEQ. V was clipped by 4 bases and J by 6 bases; unmatched bases: 11. CDR3 region: CASSPQGVVRAGELFF. DNA for the CDR3: TGTGCCAGCAGCCCGCAGGGGGTCGTACGGGCCGGGGAGCTGTTTTTT.

The chain joins TRBV5-6 to TRBJ2-5; a possible D gene is TRBD2 (7 bases). Looked up from germline, CDR1 is SGHDT and CDR2 is YYEEEE. Trimming left V 1 base short and J 2 bases short, with 15 bases between. This CDR3 is built from 16 residues. The CDR3 reads CASSLSRRGLQETQYF. CDR3 DNA: TGTGCCAGCAGCTTGAGTAGGCGGGGGCTACAAGAGACCCAGTACTTC.

V gene TRBV14 combines with J gene TRBJ1-1; the match to TRBD1 covers 11 bases. The CDR3 totals 13 residues. Germline trimming cut 6 bases from V and 9 bases from J; bases unmatched to any gene: 6. CDR1 SGHDN and CDR2 FVKESK come from the germline V gene. The CDR3 nucleotides are TGTGCCAGCAGTCACGGGACAGGGGGGAAAGCTTTCTTT. Its protein is CASSHGTGGKAFF.

V is TRBV7-2 and J is TRBJ2-7; possibly TRBD2 for D (7 bases). Germline-derived CDR1 and CDR2 are SGHTA and FQGNSA. The CDR3 spans 13 residues. Trimming took off 1 base at V and 9 bases at J, with 13 bases between the two ends. The CDR3 sequence is CASSLGGGAVQYF. Written as DNA, the CDR3 is TGTGCCAGCAGCTTAGGTGGGGGGGCGGTGCAGTACTTC.

The V gene is TRBV28, the J gene TRBJ2-6; possibly TRBD1 for D (6 bases). Germline loops: CDR1 MDHEN, CDR2 SYDVKM. This CDR3 is 15 amino acids long. V lost 5 bases, J lost 4 bases, and 12 bases lay in between. CDR3 protein: CASSTGLGGANVLTF. The DNA of the CDR3 is TGTGCCAGCAGTACAGGGTTGGGCGGGGCCAACGTCCTGACTTTC.

The chain carries TRBV18 and TRBJ1-1; 9 positions match TRBD1. The CDR3 contains 19 residues. Germline V gene data show CDR1 as KGHSH and CDR2 as LQKENI. V lost 2 bases, J lost 2 bases, and 15 bases stayed unmatched. The CDR3 is CASSPSALLGTGTNTEAFF. Here the CDR3 DNA reads TGTGCCAGCTCACCATCCGCATTATTAGGGACAGGGACCAACACTGAAGCTTTCTTT. Filled out from reference TRBV18 and TRBJ1-1, the complete variable domain reads NAGVMQNPRHLVRRRGQEARLRCSPMKGHSHVYWYRQLPEEGLKFMVYLQKENIIDESGMPKERFSAEFPKEGPSILRIQQVVRGDSAAYFCASSPSALLGTGTNTEAFFGQGTRLTVV.

V and J are TRBV6-6 and TRBJ2-4; 7 bases fit TRBD2. The CDR3 covers 14 residues. Germline lookup yields CDR1 MNHNY and CDR2 SVGAGI (reference sequence). V was clipped by 6 bases and J by 6 bases; unmatched bases: 8. In DNA, the CDR3 is TGTGCCAGCAGCGCTAGCCTAGCGGCAAACATTCAGTACTTC. This translates into CASSASLAANIQYF.

The chain has TRBV7-2 and TRBJ2-7; 11 bases are a match to TRBD2. The V and J ends lost 6 bases and 2 bases, in that order; junction bases with no gene match: 6. This CDR3 region has 15 residues. The V gene's germline CDR1 is SGHTA and CDR2 FQGNSA. The CDR3 here is CASRPTSGGPYEQYF. The CDR3 DNA reads as TGTGCCAGCAGACCAACTAGCGGGGGCCCCTACGAGCAGTACTTC.

This sequence joins TRBV7-8 and TRBJ2-2; TRBD2 might be the D (6 bases). In germline, CDR1 is SGHVS, CDR2 FQNEAQ. Trimming removed 4 bases at V and 4 bases at J, with 16 bases between. The CDR3 runs to 16 residues. The CDR3 region is CASSYRKGAGTGELFF. Here the CDR3 DNA reads TGTGCCAGCAGCTACCGAAAGGGAGCGGGCACCGGGGAGCTGTTTTTT. Using reference TRBV7-8 and TRBJ2-2 for the parts outside the CDR3, the full variable domain is GAGVSQSPRYKVAKRGQDVALRCDPISGHVSLFWYQQALGQGPEFLTYFQNEAQLDKSGLPSDRFFAERPEGSVSTLKIQRTQQEDSAVYLCASSYRKGAGTGELFFGEGSRLTVL.

In nucleotides, the CDR3 is TGTGCCAGCAGCGCCGGGACTAGCGGGGGGGCAGAGACCCAGTACTTC. Protein product: CASSAGTSGGAETQYF. This rearrangement joins TRBV9 to TRBJ2-5; 16 bases are a match to TRBD2. The CDR3 is 16 amino acids. The trim removed 3 bases at V and 4 bases at J, leaving 3 bases unmatched. Per the germline V gene, CDR1 is SGDLS and CDR2 is YYNGEE.

The V gene is TRBV15, the J gene TRBJ2-1; D may be TRBD1 (5 bases). Germline V gives CDR1 LNHNV, CDR2 YYDKDF (reference sequence). This CDR3 has 14 amino acids. The ends were cut back, 1 base at V and 10 bases at J, with 14 bases in the middle. This chain's CDR3 is CATSRGNRGSEQFF. The CDR3 nucleotides are TGTGCCACCAGCAGAGGAAATAGGGGATCCGAGCAGTTCTTC. The full variable domain, its missing parts supplied by reference TRBV15 and TRBJ2-1, is DAMVIQNPRYQVTQFGKPVTLSCSQTLNHNVMYWYQQKSSQAPKLLFHYYDKDFNNEADTPDNFQSRRPNTSFCFLDIRSPGLGDTAMYLCATSRGNRGSEQFFGPGTRLTVL.

The rearrangement joins TRBV10-3 to TRBJ2-1; 10 bases map to TRBD2. Germline values: CDR1 ENHRY, CDR2 SYGVKD. Germline trimming cut 3 bases from V and 3 bases from J; bases unmatched to any gene: 5. CDR3 size: 16 residues. In nucleotides, the CDR3 is TGTGCCATCAGTGAAATGAGCGGGAGGGACTACAATGAGCAGTTCTTC. This encodes CAISEMSGRDYNEQFF.

This clone has a single count. This chain links TRBV6-1 with TRBJ2-7; TRBD1 aligns across 9 bases. The V segment lost 7 bases and the J segment 2 bases; nucleotides outside the gene matches: 6. This CDR3 comprises 14 residues. In germline, CDR1 is MNHNS, CDR2 SASEGT. The CDR3: CASKLTGGTYEQYF. In DNA, the CDR3 is TGTGCCAGCAAACTGACAGGGGGAACCTACGAGCAGTACTTC.

This chain links TRBV7-2 with TRBJ1-1; 8 positions match TRBD1. V lost 0 bases to trimming and J lost 6 bases; unmatched junction nucleotides: 3. The CDR3 has 14 residues. Germline-derived CDR1 and CDR2 are SGHTA and FQGNSA. CDR3 protein: CASSLASGGPEAFF. In nucleotides, the CDR3 is TGTGCCAGCAGCTTAGCCTCAGGGGGCCCTGAAGCTTTCTTT.

Remarks on this clone: This sample includes further DNA sequences coding for the same CDR3. CDR3 DNA sequence: TGTGCCAGCTCACCAATCAAGAGCTCCTACAATGAGCAGTTCTTC. It is translated as CASSPIKSSYNEQFF. J is TRBJ2-1 and V is TRBV18, with D unresolved. Germline loops: CDR1 KGHSH, CDR2 LQKENI. V lost 2 bases and J 0 bases, leaving 8 bases between the germline ends. The CDR3 spans 15 residues.

The chain has TRBV5-4 and TRBJ2-5; TRBD2 matches 12 bases. Per the germline V gene, CDR1 is SGHNT and CDR2 is YYREEE (reference sequence). The CDR3 spans 16 residues. The junction had 8 bases not matched to a gene; V was cut back by 4 bases and J by 4 bases. CDR3: CASSPEALAGGETQYF. CDR3 bases: TGTGCCAGCAGCCCGGAAGCACTAGCGGGAGGAGAGACCCAGTACTTC.

This chain connects TRBV5-1 to TRBJ1-5; tentatively, D is TRBD1 (5 bases). The V end was cut by 5 bases, the J end by 4 bases, with 10 bases between. Germline V CDR1 and CDR2: SGHRS, YFSETQ. The CDR3 is made up of 13 amino acids. The CDR3 DNA is TGCGCCAGCAGTCAGGGCTATAATCAGCCCCAGCATTTT. It translates to CASSQGYNQPQHF.

The CDR3: CASSSVRELFF. CDR3 sequence (DNA): TGTGCCAGCAGCTCCGTCCGGGAGCTGTTTTTT. The rearrangement links TRBV7-9 to TRBJ2-2; D not resolved. CDR3 size: 11 residues. Germline CDR1 and CDR2: SEHNR and FQNEAQ (reference sequence). V was trimmed by 4 bases and J by 9 bases, leaving 6 bases between them.

This clone was recorded a few times. This sequence joins TRBV5-5 and TRBJ2-7; D gene uncertain. V dropped 0 bases and J dropped 2 bases, with 9 bases sitting between them. Per the germline V gene, CDR1 is SGHKS and CDR2 is YYEKEE (reference sequence). This CDR3 region has 14 residues. The CDR3 bases are TGTGCCAGCAGCTTGGAGCTAAATCCCTACGAGCAGTACTTC. Translation gives CASSLELNPYEQYF.